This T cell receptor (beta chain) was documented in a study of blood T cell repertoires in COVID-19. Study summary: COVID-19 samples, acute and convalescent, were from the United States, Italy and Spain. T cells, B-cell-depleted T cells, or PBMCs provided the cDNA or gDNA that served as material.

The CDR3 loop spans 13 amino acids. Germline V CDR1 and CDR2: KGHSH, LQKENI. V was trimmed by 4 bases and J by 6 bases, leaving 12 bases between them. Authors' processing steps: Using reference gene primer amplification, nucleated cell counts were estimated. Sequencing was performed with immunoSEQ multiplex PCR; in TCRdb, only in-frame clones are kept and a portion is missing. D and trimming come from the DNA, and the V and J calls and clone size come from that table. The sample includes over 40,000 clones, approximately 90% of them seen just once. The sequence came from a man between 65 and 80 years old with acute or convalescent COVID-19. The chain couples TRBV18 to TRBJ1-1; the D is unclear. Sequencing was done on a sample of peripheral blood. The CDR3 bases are TGTGCCAGCTCACTAACCGAACAGTCTGAAGCTTTCTTT. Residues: CASSLTEQSEAFF.